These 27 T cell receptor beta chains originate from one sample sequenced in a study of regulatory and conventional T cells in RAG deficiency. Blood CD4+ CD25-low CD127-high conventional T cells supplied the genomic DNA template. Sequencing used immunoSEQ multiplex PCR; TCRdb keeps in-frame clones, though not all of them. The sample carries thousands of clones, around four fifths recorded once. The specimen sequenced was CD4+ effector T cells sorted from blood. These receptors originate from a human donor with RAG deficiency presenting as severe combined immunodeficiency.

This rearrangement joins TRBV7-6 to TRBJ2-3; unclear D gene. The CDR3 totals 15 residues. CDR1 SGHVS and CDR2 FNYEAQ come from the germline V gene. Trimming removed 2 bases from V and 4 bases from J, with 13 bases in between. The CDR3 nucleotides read TGTGCCAGCAGCTTAACAGTTTCGTGGGCAGATACGCAGTATTTT. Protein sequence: CASSLTVSWADTQYF. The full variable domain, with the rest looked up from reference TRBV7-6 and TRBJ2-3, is GAGVSQSPRYKVTKRGQDVALRCDPISGHVSLYWYRQALGQGPEFLTYFNYEAQQDKSGLPNDRFSAERPEGSISTLTIQRTEQRDSAMYRCASSLTVSWADTQYFGPGTRLTVL.

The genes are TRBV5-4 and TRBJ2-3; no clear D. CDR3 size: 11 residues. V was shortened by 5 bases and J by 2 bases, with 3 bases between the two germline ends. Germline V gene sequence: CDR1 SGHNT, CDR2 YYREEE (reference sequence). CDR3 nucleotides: TGTGCCAGCAGGTTCACAGATACGCAGTATTTT. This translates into CASRFTDTQYF.

CDR3 in amino acids: CRAQGGETQYF. CDR3 sequence (DNA): TGCAGAGCCCAGGGAGGGGAGACCCAGTACTTC. This sequence joins TRBV20-1 and TRBJ2-5, with 7 bases lining up with TRBD2. Germline-derived CDR1 and CDR2 are DFQATT and SNEGSKA (reference sequence). CDR3 size: 11 residues.

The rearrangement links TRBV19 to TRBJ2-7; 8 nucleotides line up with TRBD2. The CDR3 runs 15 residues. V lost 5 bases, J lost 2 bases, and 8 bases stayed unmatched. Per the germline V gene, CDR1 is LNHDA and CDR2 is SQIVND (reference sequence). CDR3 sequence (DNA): TGTGCCAGTAGTTTGGCGGGGGGCCTCACCTACGAGCAGTACTTC. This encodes CASSLAGGLTYEQYF.

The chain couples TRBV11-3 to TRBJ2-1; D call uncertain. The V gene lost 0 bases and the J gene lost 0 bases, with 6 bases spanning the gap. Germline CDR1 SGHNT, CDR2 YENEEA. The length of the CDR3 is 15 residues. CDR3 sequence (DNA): TGTGCCAGCAGCTTAGAACGTAGCTCCTACAATGAGCAGTTCTTC. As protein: CASSLERSSYNEQFF. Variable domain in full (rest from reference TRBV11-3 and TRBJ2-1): EAGVVQSPRYKIIEKKQPVAFWCNPISGHNTLYWYLQNLGQGPELLIRYENEEAVDDSQLPKDRFSAERLKGVDSTLKIQPAELGDSAVYLCASSLERSSYNEQFFGPGTRLTVL.

The CDR3 here is CASSIEGETQYF. The CDR3 DNA sequence: TGTGCCAGTAGTATAGAGGGAGAGACCCAGTACTTC. This chain connects TRBV19 to TRBJ2-5; unclear D gene. V lost 0 bases and J lost 4, with 3 bases in between. The germline V gene encodes CDR1 LNHDA and CDR2 SQIVND (reference sequence). The CDR3 sequence is 12 residues long.

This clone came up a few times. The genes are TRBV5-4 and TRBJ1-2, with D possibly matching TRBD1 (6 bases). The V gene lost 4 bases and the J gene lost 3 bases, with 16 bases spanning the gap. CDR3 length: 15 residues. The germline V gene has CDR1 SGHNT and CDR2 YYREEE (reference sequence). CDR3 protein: CASSPHGTSDYGYTF. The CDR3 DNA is TGTGCCAGCAGCCCCCACGGGACATCGGACTATGGCTACACCTTC.

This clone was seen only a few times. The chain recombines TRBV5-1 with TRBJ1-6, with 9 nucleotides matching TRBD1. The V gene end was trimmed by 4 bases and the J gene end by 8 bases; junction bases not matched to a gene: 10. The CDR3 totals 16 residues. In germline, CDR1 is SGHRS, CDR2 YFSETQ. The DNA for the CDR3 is TGCGCCAGCAGCCTGACAGGGGGTTATTCCGATTCACCCCTCCACTTT. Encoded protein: CASSLTGGYSDSPLHF.

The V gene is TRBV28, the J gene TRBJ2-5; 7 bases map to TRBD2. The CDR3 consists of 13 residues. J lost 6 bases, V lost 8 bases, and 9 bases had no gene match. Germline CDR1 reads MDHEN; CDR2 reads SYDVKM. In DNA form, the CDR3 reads TGTGCCAGCGAGAGACGGGGGGTGAAGACCCAGTACTTC. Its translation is CASERRGVKTQYF.

The CDR3 region has the DNA TGCGCCAGCAGCTTTTTGATGGGATCCACCGGGGAGCTGTTTTTT. Protein: CASSFLMGSTGELFF. The chain combines TRBV5-1 with TRBJ2-2; D remains unclear. The V and J ends lost 2 bases and 4 bases respectively, with 12 bases between them. The CDR3 consists of 15 residues. Per germline, CDR1 SGHRS and CDR2 YFSETQ.

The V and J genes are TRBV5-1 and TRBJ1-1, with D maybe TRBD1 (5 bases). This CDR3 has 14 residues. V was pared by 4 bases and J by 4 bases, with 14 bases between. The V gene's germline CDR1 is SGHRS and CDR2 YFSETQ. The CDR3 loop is CASSPSGESTEAFF. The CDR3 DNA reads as TGCGCCAGCAGCCCCTCGGGGGAAAGCACTGAAGCTTTCTTT. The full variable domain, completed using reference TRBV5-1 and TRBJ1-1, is KAGVTQTPRYLIKTRGQQVTLSCSPISGHRSVSWYQQTPGQGLQFLFEYFSETQRNKGNFPGRFSGRQFSNSRSEMNVSTLELGDSALYLCASSPSGESTEAFFGQGTRLTVV.

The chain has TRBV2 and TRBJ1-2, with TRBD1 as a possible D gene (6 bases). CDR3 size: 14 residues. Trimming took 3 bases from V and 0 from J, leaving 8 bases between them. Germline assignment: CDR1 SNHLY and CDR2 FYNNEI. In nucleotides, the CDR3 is TGTGCCAGCAGTGATCCAGGGGCTAACTATGGCTACACCTTC. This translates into CASSDPGANYGYTF.

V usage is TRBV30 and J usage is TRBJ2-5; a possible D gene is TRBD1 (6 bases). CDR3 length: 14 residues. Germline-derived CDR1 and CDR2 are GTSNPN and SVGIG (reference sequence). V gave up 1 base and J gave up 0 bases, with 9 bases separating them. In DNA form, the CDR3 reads TGTGCCTGGAGTGAAGGACAGAACCAAGAGACCCAGTACTTC. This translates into CAWSEGQNQETQYF. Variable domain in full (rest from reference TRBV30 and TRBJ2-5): SQTIHQWPATLVQPVGSPLSLECTVEGTSNPNLYWYRQAAGRGLQLLFYSVGIGQISSEVPQNLSASRPQDRQFILSSKKLLLSDSGFYLCAWSEGQNQETQYFGPGTRLLVL.

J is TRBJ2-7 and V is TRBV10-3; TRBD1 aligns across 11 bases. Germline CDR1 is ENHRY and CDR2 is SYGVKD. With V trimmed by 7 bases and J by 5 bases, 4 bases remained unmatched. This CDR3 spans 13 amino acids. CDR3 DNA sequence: TGTGCCATCACTCCGGGACAGGGGGACGAGCAGTACTTC. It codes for CAITPGQGDEQYF.

The CDR3 DNA follows: TGTGCCAGCAGTTTGGTTCATGGGGCCAACGTCCTGACTTTC. Translation: CASSLVHGANVLTF. The chain employs TRBV27 and TRBJ2-6; unclear D gene. Trimming pared 3 bases from V and 3 bases from J, leaving 6 bases between. Per germline, CDR1 MNHEY and CDR2 SMNVEV (reference sequence). The CDR3 is 14 amino acids.

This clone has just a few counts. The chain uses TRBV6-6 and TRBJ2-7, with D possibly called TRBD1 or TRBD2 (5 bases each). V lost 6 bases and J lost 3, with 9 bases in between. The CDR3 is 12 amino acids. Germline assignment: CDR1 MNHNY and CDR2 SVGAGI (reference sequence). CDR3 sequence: CASSRGDYEQYF. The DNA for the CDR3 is TGTGCCAGCAGCCGAGGGGACTACGAGCAGTACTTC.

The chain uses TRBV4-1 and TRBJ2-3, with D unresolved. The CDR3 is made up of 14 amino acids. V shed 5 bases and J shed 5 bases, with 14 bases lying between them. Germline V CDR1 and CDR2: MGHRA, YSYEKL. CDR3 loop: CASSGRLGLDTQYF. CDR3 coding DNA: TGCGCCAGCAGCGGACGCCTGGGCCTAGATACGCAGTATTTT.

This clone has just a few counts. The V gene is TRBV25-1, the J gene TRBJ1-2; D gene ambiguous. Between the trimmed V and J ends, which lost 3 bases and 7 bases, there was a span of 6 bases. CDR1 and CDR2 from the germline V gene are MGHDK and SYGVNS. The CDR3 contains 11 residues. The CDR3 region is CASSDFGGYTF. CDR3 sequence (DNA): TGTGCCAGCAGTGATTTCGGTGGCTACACCTTC.

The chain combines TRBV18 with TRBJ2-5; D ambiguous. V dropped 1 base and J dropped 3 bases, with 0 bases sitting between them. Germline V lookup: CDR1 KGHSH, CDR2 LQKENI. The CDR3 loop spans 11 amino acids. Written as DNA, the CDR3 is TGTGCCAGCTCACCACAAGAGACCCAGTACTTC. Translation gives CASSPQETQYF.

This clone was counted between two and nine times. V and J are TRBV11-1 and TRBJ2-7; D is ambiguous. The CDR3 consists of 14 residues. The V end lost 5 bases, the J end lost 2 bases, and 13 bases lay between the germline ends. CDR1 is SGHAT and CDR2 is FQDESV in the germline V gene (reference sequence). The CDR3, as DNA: TGTGCCAGCAGCCTCCCCCCGGAGACCTACGAGCAGTACTTC. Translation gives CASSLPPETYEQYF.

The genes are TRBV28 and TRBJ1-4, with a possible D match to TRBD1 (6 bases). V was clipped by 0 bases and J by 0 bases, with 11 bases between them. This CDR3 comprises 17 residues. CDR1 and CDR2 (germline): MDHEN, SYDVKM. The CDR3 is CASSLWSGVATNEKLFF. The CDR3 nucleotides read TGTGCCAGCAGTTTATGGTCAGGGGTTGCAACTAATGAAAAACTGTTTTTT.

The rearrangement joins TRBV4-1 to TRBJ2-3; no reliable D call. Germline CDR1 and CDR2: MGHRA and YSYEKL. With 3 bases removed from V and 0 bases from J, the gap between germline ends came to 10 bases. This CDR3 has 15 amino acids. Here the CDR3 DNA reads TGCGCCAGCAGCCATTGGCTGGACAGCACAGATACGCAGTATTTT. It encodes CASSHWLDSTDTQYF.

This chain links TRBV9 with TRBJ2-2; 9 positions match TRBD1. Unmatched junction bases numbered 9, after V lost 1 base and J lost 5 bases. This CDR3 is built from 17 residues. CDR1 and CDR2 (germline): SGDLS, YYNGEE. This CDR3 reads CASSVRPGTGTTGELFF. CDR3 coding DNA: TGTGCCAGCAGCGTACGACCCGGGACAGGGACGACCGGGGAGCTGTTTTTT.

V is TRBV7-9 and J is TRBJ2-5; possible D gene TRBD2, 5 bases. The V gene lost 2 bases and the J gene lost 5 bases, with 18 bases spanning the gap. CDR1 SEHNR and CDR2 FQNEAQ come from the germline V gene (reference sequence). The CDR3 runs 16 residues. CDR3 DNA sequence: TGTGCCAGCAGCTTACTTCTGGGTAGGCGCGGGGAGACCCAGTACTTC. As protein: CASSLLLGRRGETQYF.

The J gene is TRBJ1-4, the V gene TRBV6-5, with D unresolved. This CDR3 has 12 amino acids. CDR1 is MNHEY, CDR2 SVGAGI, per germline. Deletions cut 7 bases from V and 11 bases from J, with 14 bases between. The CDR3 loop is CASTRFDGKLFF. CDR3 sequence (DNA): TGTGCCAGCACCCGCTTTGATGGGAAACTGTTTTTT.

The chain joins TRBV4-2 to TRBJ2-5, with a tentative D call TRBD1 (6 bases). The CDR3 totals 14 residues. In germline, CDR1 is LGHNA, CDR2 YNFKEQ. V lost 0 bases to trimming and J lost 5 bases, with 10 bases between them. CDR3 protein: CASSQERGWETQYF. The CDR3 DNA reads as TGTGCCAGCAGCCAAGAAAGGGGGTGGGAGACCCAGTACTTC.

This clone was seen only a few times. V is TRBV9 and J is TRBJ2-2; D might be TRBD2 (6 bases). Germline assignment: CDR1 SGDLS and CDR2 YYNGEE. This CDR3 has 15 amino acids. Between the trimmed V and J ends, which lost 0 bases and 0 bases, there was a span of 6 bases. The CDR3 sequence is CASSVGLANTGELFF. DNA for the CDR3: TGTGCCAGCAGCGTAGGACTAGCGAACACCGGGGAGCTGTTTTTT.